Following are 30 T cell receptor beta chains from one sample sequenced in a study of radiotherapy plus CTLA-4 blockade in lung cancer (dated by TCRdb to the late 2010s). Preparation of the library involved the immunoSEQ multiplex PCR assay. TCRdb provides this immuneACCESS table in a form limited to in-frame rearrangements. Some clones are lacking; in checked studies, under half of them reflect an unresolved V gene, and why the rest are absent is not known. The sample table contains approximately 67,000 clones; only one count was recorded for approximately 83% of them. The top ten hold less than 4.5% of the sample. This material consisted of peripheral blood, taken from a patient treated with radiotherapy plus ipilimumab. Receptors were obtained from a human donor with non-small cell lung cancer who had a partial response to radiotherapy plus ipilimumab.

The chain employs TRBV27 and TRBJ1-2, with D tentatively TRBD1 (5 bases). Germline V gene data show CDR1 as MNHEY and CDR2 as SMNVEV (reference sequence). Trimming took 1 base from V and 8 from J, leaving 11 bases between them. The CDR3 length is 13 residues. This CDR3 is CASSLYRSMGYTF. The CDR3 region has the DNA TGTGCCAGCAGTTTATACAGGTCTATGGGCTACACCTTC.

This chain joins TRBV28 and TRBJ2-1, with 12 bases lining up with TRBD1. V trimming: 5 bases; J trimming: 12 bases; junction bases outside the gene matches: 14. Germline CDR1 MDHEN, CDR2 SYDVKM. The CDR3 extends over 16 amino acids. Written as DNA, the CDR3 is TGTGCCAGCAGTCCCGCAACCGGGACAGGGGGCAACTGGCAGTTCTTC. This sequence encodes CASSPATGTGGNWQFF.

The V and J genes are TRBV28 and TRBJ2-5; D is ambiguous. The germline gives CDR1 MDHEN, CDR2 SYDVKM. V lost 4 bases to trimming and J lost 5 bases, with 11 bases between them. The CDR3 runs to 13 residues. This chain's CDR3 is CASSSYAGETQYF. In DNA form, the CDR3 reads TGTGCCAGCAGTTCATACGCCGGGGAGACCCAGTACTTC.

V usage is TRBV6-5 and J usage is TRBJ2-7; 12 bases are a match to TRBD2. The CDR3 has 14 amino acids. V gave up 7 bases and J gave up 6 bases; unmatched junction bases: 7. Germline loops: CDR1 MNHEY, CDR2 SVGAGI. The CDR3 loop reads CASTPTSGSLEQYF. Written as DNA, the CDR3 is TGTGCCAGCACCCCGACTAGCGGGAGTCTCGAGCAGTACTTC.

This clone was detected only a few times. The V and J genes are TRBV7-8 and TRBJ2-7; 7 bases are shared with TRBD1. CDR1 SGHVS and CDR2 FQNEAQ come from the germline V gene. The CDR3 consists of 15 residues. V lost 0 bases, J lost 5 bases, and 7 bases stayed unmatched. The CDR3 reads CASSLARTGADEQYF. In DNA, the CDR3 is TGTGCCAGCAGCTTAGCCCGTACAGGGGCGGACGAGCAGTACTTC.

This sequence joins TRBV6-4 and TRBJ2-1; tentatively, D is TRBD1 (5 bases). In germline, CDR1 is MRHNA, CDR2 SNTAGT. The CDR3 has 16 amino acids. With 6 bases removed from V and 6 bases from J, the gap between germline ends came to 21 bases. The DNA for the CDR3 is TGTGCCAGCAGCCCACCCGACAGACCCTATGGCAATGAGCAGTTCTTC. It translates to CASSPPDRPYGNEQFF.

The chain employs TRBV7-3 and TRBJ2-1; D unclear. The CDR3 is 15 amino acids. The germline V gene encodes CDR1 SGHTA and CDR2 FQGTGA. V was pared by 6 bases and J by 5 bases, with 17 bases between. CDR3 coding DNA: TGTGCCAGCAGTCAGGATCTATTCGTTCACAATGAGCAGTTCTTC. Protein sequence: CASSQDLFVHNEQFF.

This chain connects TRBV5-6 to TRBJ2-7; 9 bases align to TRBD1. The CDR3 is made up of 15 amino acids. The ends lost 2 bases at V and 3 bases at J; junction bases unmatched: 6. CDR1 SGHDT and CDR2 YYEEEE come from the germline V gene. In DNA form, the CDR3 reads TGTGCCAGCAGCTTTGGCGGGACAGGGCTCTACGAGCAGTACTTC. Protein product: CASSFGGTGLYEQYF.

The rearrangement uses TRBV18 and TRBJ2-7; D not certain. V lost 2 bases and J lost 2, with 7 bases in between. CDR3 length: 13 residues. From germline, CDR1 is KGHSH and CDR2 LQKENI. CDR3 in DNA: TGTGCCAGCTCACCAACAGCTACCTACGAGCAGTACTTC. Translation: CASSPTATYEQYF.

This rearrangement joins TRBV5-1 to TRBJ2-3, with TRBD1 matching 9 bases. Germline V lookup: CDR1 SGHRS, CDR2 YFSETQ. V gave up 2 bases and J gave up 3 bases; unmatched junction bases: 7. This CDR3 region has 16 residues. The DNA for the CDR3 is TGCGCCAGCAGCTTCACCCACAGGGGGCGGACAGATACGCAGTATTTT. Translation: CASSFTHRGRTDTQYF.

The chain combines TRBV28 with TRBJ1-2; possible D gene TRBD1, 6 bases. CDR3 length: 12 residues. Per germline, CDR1 MDHEN and CDR2 SYDVKM. V gave up 6 bases and J gave up 7 bases, with 12 bases separating them. The CDR3 coding sequence is TGTGCCAGCAGCTTAACAGGGAGTGGCTACACCTTC. Protein sequence: CASSLTGSGYTF.

The gene calls are TRBV7-9 and TRBJ1-3, with 8 bases matching TRBD1. Germline lookup yields CDR1 SEHNR and CDR2 FQNEAQ (reference sequence). The CDR3 length is 18 residues. The J segment lost 2 bases and the V segment lost 1 base, leaving 10 bases of the junction unmatched. CDR3 bases: TGTGCCAGCAGCTTAGATTTGTCCAGGGGGCGCACTGGAAACACCATATATTTT. Protein product: CASSLDLSRGRTGNTIYF.

The V call is TRBV7-2, the J call TRBJ2-7, with 9 positions matching TRBD2. With 1 base clipped from V and 2 bases from J, the junction kept 3 bases outside the gene matches. Per germline, CDR1 SGHTA and CDR2 FQGNSA. This CDR3 is 15 amino acids long. The CDR3 DNA follows: TGTGCCAGCAGCTTAGGACTAGCGGTAACCTACGAGCAGTACTTC. This codes for CASSLGLAVTYEQYF.

The J gene is TRBJ1-2, the V gene TRBV6-1; D gene uncertain. The CDR3 consists of 13 residues. Germline V CDR1 and CDR2: MNHNS, SASEGT. Trimming removed 3 bases at V and 2 bases at J, with 7 bases between. The DNA of the CDR3 is TGTGCCAGCAGTGACAGGTACAACTATGGCTACACCTTC. Amino acids: CASSDRYNYGYTF.

The chain is built from TRBV20-1 and TRBJ2-1; 7 bases line up with TRBD2. Germline loops: CDR1 DFQATT, CDR2 SNEGSKA (reference sequence). The CDR3 has 11 amino acids. J lost 10 bases, V lost 6 bases, and 6 bases had no gene match. In DNA form, the CDR3 reads TGCAGTGCCCAGAAGGGACTAGAGCAGTTCTTC. Its protein is CSAQKGLEQFF.

This chain uses TRBV18 with TRBJ2-7; TRBD2 aligns across 11 bases. Germline V gene lookup returns CDR1 KGHSH and CDR2 LQKENI. The CDR3 length is 19 residues. The V and J ends lost 2 bases and 0 bases, in that order; junction bases with no gene match: 12. CDR3: CASSPERLAGTSFSYEQYF. The CDR3 DNA reads as TGTGCCAGCTCACCAGAGAGACTAGCGGGGACTTCATTCTCCTACGAGCAGTACTTC.

DNA of the CDR3: TGTGCCAGCACCCCGACAGGGGGGAACACTGAAGCTTTCTTT. Translation gives CASTPTGGNTEAFF. This chain joins TRBV9 and TRBJ1-1, with 9 bases matching TRBD1. With V trimmed by 6 bases and J by 1 base, 4 bases remained unmatched. The V gene's germline CDR1 is SGDLS and CDR2 YYNGEE. The CDR3 covers 14 residues. Complete variable domain (other parts from reference TRBV9 and TRBJ1-1): DSGVTQTPKHLITATGQRVTLRCSPRSGDLSVYWYQQSLDQGLQFLIQYYNGEERAKGNILERFSAQQFPDLHSELNLSSLELGDSALYFCASTPTGGNTEAFFGQGTRLTVV.

Here the CDR3 DNA reads TGTGCCAGCAGCCGAACCCGCGGGAGTGGTGGTGAGCAGTTCTTC. This translates into CASSRTRGSGGEQFF. The chain has TRBV6-4 and TRBJ2-1; 7 positions match TRBD2. The CDR3 totals 15 residues. Germline V gene data show CDR1 as MRHNA and CDR2 as SNTAGT. With 6 bases clipped from V and 9 bases from J, the junction kept 14 bases outside the gene matches.

The chain recombines TRBV7-2 with TRBJ2-1, with a weak D call TRBD1 (5 bases). Deletions cut 5 bases from V and 0 bases from J, with 14 bases between. Per germline, CDR1 SGHTA and CDR2 FQGNSA. This CDR3 has 16 residues. CDR3 bases: TGTGCCAGCAGCCAGTGGGGCGAGAGCTCCTACAATGAGCAGTTCTTC. Translated: CASSQWGESSYNEQFF.

J is TRBJ1-5 and V is TRBV6-1; D gene unclear. CDR1 MNHNS and CDR2 SASEGT come from the germline V gene. V lost 2 bases, J lost 1 base, and 9 bases lay in between. The CDR3 runs 15 residues. CDR3 in amino acids: CASSERRSSNQPQHF. For the CDR3, the DNA is TGTGCCAGCAGTGAAAGGCGGTCAAGCAATCAGCCCCAGCATTTT.

The rearrangement joins TRBV7-9 to TRBJ2-2; D is unresolved. CDR1 and CDR2 from the germline V gene are SEHNR and FQNEAQ (reference sequence). The CDR3 loop spans 14 amino acids. The V end lost 3 bases, the J end lost 4 bases, and 9 bases lay between the germline ends. The CDR3 coding sequence is TGTGCCAGCAGCTTCGAGAGAATCACCGGGGAGCTGTTTTTT. It encodes CASSFERITGELFF.

This clone was observed a handful of times. The gene calls are TRBV27 and TRBJ2-7; TRBD1 aligns across 8 bases. With 5 bases clipped from V and 3 bases from J, the junction kept 3 bases outside the gene matches. The CDR3 is 13 residues long. Germline V gives CDR1 MNHEY, CDR2 SMNVEV (reference sequence). The CDR3 region is CASSPGQGYEQYF. DNA of the CDR3: TGTGCCAGCAGTCCCGGACAGGGCTACGAGCAGTACTTC.

The V gene is TRBV6-5, the J gene TRBJ2-7, with TRBD1 as a possible D gene (6 bases). This CDR3 spans 15 amino acids. Per the germline V gene, CDR1 is MNHEY and CDR2 is SVGAGI. The V and J ends lost 1 base and 4 bases respectively, with 14 bases between them. The CDR3 here is CASSYFRSQGYEQYF. CDR3 bases: TGTGCCAGCAGTTACTTTCGGAGTCAGGGGTACGAGCAGTACTTC.

The CDR3 region is CASSARLAGYNEQFF. The DNA for the CDR3 is TGTGCCAGCAGCGCCCGACTAGCGGGATACAATGAGCAGTTCTTC. This sequence joins TRBV9 and TRBJ2-1, with 11 bases aligning to TRBD2. V shed 3 bases and J 4 bases; nucleotides not matched to a gene: 3. Germline CDR1 and CDR2: SGDLS and YYNGEE. There are 15 residues in the CDR3.

The chain carries TRBV7-2 and TRBJ2-3; weak D call: TRBD1 (5 bases). This CDR3 has 16 amino acids. Trimming took off 1 base at V and 2 bases at J, with 13 bases between the two ends. Per germline, CDR1 SGHTA and CDR2 FQGNSA. This CDR3 reads CASSLGGRGPTDTQYF. The CDR3 DNA reads TGTGCCAGCAGCTTAGGCGGAAGGGGCCCCACAGATACGCAGTATTTT. Full variable domain (outside the CDR3, taken from reference TRBV7-2 and TRBJ2-3): GAGVSQSPSNKVTEKGKDVELRCDPISGHTALYWYRQSLGQGLEFLIYFQGNSAPDKSGLPSDRFSAERTGGSVSTLTIQRTQQEDSAVYLCASSLGGRGPTDTQYFGPGTRLTVL.

The rearrangement uses TRBV6-6 and TRBJ1-3; possible D gene TRBD1, 6 bases. CDR3 length: 15 amino acids. Trimming took off 0 bases at V and 6 bases at J, with 12 bases between the two ends. Germline V CDR1 and CDR2: MNHNY, SVGAGI (reference sequence). This chain's CDR3 is CASSYSRGTANTIYF. The CDR3 nucleotides are TGTGCCAGCAGTTACTCCAGGGGTACGGCAAACACCATATATTTT.

This clone was seen just once. V gene TRBV5-8 combines with J gene TRBJ1-5, with 10 bases aligning to TRBD1. This CDR3 has 14 amino acids. V shed 3 bases, J shed 7 bases, and the junction held 4 bases outside the gene matches. Germline V gene sequence: CDR1 SGHTS, CDR2 YDEGEE. CDR3 DNA sequence: TGTGCCAGCAGCTCGACAGGGGGCGCCCAGCCCCAGCATTTT. Translation: CASSSTGGAQPQHF.

This chain links TRBV27 with TRBJ1-1; unclear D gene. From germline, CDR1 is MNHEY and CDR2 SMNVEV (reference sequence). The germline V and J ends were trimmed by 6 bases and 0 bases, with 14 bases remaining between them. CDR3 length equals 15 residues. DNA for the CDR3: TGTGCCAGCAGGCGGCGGCAAGCAATGAACACTGAAGCTTTCTTT. As protein: CASRRRQAMNTEAFF.

This chain uses TRBV28 with TRBJ2-7, with D perhaps TRBD1 (6 bases). Germline V CDR1 and CDR2: MDHEN, SYDVKM. The CDR3 has 15 residues. Deletions cut 5 bases from V and 3 bases from J, with 17 bases between. The CDR3 loop is CASSRSQGLVYEQYF. The CDR3 DNA reads as TGTGCCAGCAGTCGTAGCCAGGGGTTGGTCTACGAGCAGTACTTC.

This clone occurred a few times. The rearrangement uses TRBV7-8 and TRBJ1-5; D is perhaps TRBD1 (5 bases). The CDR3 is 17 amino acids. CDR1 and CDR2 from the germline V gene are SGHVS and FQNEAQ. V shed 1 base and J shed 4 bases, with 17 bases lying between them. CDR3 sequence (DNA): TGTGCCAGCAGCTTAGAAGGAATGGGACTGTCGAATCAGCCCCAGCATTTT. Residues: CASSLEGMGLSNQPQHF.